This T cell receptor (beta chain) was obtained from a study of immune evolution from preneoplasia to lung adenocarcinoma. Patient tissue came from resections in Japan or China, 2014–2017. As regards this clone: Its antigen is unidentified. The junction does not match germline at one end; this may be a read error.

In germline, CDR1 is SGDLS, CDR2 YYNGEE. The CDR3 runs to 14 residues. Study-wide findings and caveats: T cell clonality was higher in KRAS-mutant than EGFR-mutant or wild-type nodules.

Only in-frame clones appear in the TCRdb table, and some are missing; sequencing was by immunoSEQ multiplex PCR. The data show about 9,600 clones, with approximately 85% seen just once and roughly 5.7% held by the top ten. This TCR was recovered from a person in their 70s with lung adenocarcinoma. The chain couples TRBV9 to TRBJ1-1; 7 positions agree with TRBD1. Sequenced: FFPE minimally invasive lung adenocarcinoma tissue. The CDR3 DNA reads TGTGCCAGCAGCGCATTAACAGGGGACACTCCTCTTCTCTTT. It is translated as CASSALTGDTPLLF. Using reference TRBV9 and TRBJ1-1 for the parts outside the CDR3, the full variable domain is DSGVTQTPKHLITATGQRVTLRCSPRSGDLSVYWYQQSLDQGLQFLIQYYNGEERAKGNILERFSAQQFPDLHSELNLSSLELGDSALYFCASSALTGDTPLLFGQGTRLTVV.